This entry lists 16 T cell receptor beta chains sequenced from one sample in a study of cytomegalovirus exposure and HLA in healthy donors. PCR was performed using 60 Vbeta and 13 Jbeta primers. Assay: immunoSEQ multiplex PCR; the TCRdb copy retains only in-frame clones and omits some. The table lists about 98,000 clones, roughly 70% of them singletons. Material for sequencing was PBMCs. The origin of the receptors is a male donor in good health and CMV-seronegative.

V usage is TRBV27 and J usage is TRBJ2-5; 10 bases are a match to TRBD2. The CDR3 sequence is 16 residues long. Trimming took 3 bases from V and 5 from J; bases not matched to a gene: 9. The germline V gene encodes CDR1 MNHEY and CDR2 SMNVEV (reference sequence). In nucleotides, the CDR3 is TGTGCCAGCAGTTTGGCGGCTAGCGGGAGTCTCGAGACCCAGTACTTC. This sequence encodes CASSLAASGSLETQYF.

The V and J genes are TRBV19 and TRBJ1-1, with 12 bases that match TRBD1. Germline loops: CDR1 LNHDA, CDR2 SQIVND (reference sequence). This CDR3 contains 18 residues. V lost 3 bases to trimming and J lost 0 bases; unmatched junction nucleotides: 8. CDR3 sequence (DNA): TGTGCCAGTAGTATTCCAAGGGGACAGGGGGCATTGAACACTGAAGCTTTCTTT. Translating it yields CASSIPRGQGALNTEAFF.

The genes are TRBV29-1 and TRBJ2-5, with 10 bases aligning to TRBD2. CDR3 length: 16 amino acids. The J segment lost 3 bases and the V segment lost 2 bases, leaving 9 bases of the junction unmatched. The germline CDR1 and CDR2 sequences are SQVTM and ANQGSEA. CDR3 coding DNA: TGCAGCGTTGAATTCCCGACTAGCGGGTCCGAAGAGACCCAGTACTTC. Amino acid sequence: CSVEFPTSGSEETQYF.

The rearrangement uses TRBV5-1 and TRBJ2-7; TRBD1 matches 11 bases. J gave up 6 bases and V 4 bases, and 6 bases lay outside the gene matches. This CDR3 is 14 amino acids long. Germline CDR1 SGHRS, CDR2 YFSETQ. The CDR3 coding sequence is TGCGCCAGCAGCGAAAGGACAGGGGGCGGCGAGCAGTACTTC. It codes for CASSERTGGGEQYF.

The chain has TRBV5-4 and TRBJ1-1; TRBD1 aligns across 8 bases. Germline trimming cut 4 bases from V and 10 bases from J; bases unmatched to any gene: 3. The CDR3 spans 11 residues. Germline V gene lookup returns CDR1 SGHNT and CDR2 YYREEE (reference sequence). CDR3 amino acids: CASSGDRRAFF. CDR3 bases: TGTGCCAGCAGCGGGGACAGGCGAGCTTTCTTT.

The rearrangement joins TRBV27 to TRBJ2-4; D not resolved. The CDR3 is 16 residues long. CDR1 and CDR2 from the germline V gene are MNHEY and SMNVEV (reference sequence). With 3 bases removed from V and 3 bases from J, the gap between germline ends came to 15 bases. The CDR3: CASSFSFSIDKNIQYF. In nucleotides, the CDR3 is TGTGCCAGCAGTTTCTCCTTTAGCATTGACAAAAACATTCAGTACTTC.

The chain carries TRBV5-8 and TRBJ2-7; D is perhaps TRBD2 (5 bases). V gave up 1 base and J gave up 2 bases, with 13 bases separating them. Germline V gives CDR1 SGHTS, CDR2 YDEGEE. This CDR3 is built from 15 residues. The CDR3 DNA reads TGTGCCAGCAGCTTGATGCGGGTCTCAACCTACGAGCAGTACTTC. It translates to CASSLMRVSTYEQYF.

This clone was picked up one time. Since the CDR3 does not end with the conserved phenylalanine or tryptophan, this likely comes from a read error. The J gene is TRBJ2-2, the V gene TRBV14; D gene ambiguous. Deletions cut 6 bases from V and 7 bases from J, with 12 bases between. The germline gives CDR1 SGHDN, CDR2 FVKESK. This CDR3 comprises 13 residues. CDR3 sequence reads: CASSSTVVGELFL. CDR3 bases: TGTGCCAGCAGTTCAACCGTGGTCGGGGAGCTGTTTCTT.

The rearrangement joins TRBV28 to TRBJ2-7, with 13 bases identical to TRBD2. Germline V gives CDR1 MDHEN, CDR2 SYDVKM. The CDR3 is 16 amino acids. J lost 7 bases, V lost 5 bases, and 11 bases had no gene match. The CDR3: CASSPITSGRVREQYF. CDR3 sequence (DNA): TGTGCCAGCAGTCCGATCACTAGCGGGAGGGTGAGAGAGCAGTACTTC.

The rearrangement joins TRBV6-5 to TRBJ1-4; the match to TRBD1 covers 8 bases. The CDR3 is 15 residues long. CDR1 and CDR2 from the germline V gene are MNHEY and SVGAGI. After removal of 6 bases from V and 4 bases from J, the junction contained 7 bases not matched to a gene. The CDR3 protein is CASRELGQGNEKLFF. The CDR3 DNA is TGTGCCAGCAGAGAACTCGGACAGGGTAATGAAAAACTGTTTTTT.

This clone was detected only a few times. The gene calls are TRBV29-1 and TRBJ2-5; TRBD2 might be the D (5 bases). CDR3 length: 13 residues. In germline, CDR1 is SQVTM, CDR2 ANQGSEA. V dropped 7 bases and J dropped 4 bases, with 16 bases sitting between them. The CDR3 coding sequence is TGCAGCGCCGGTCGGGATCGTGCAGAGACCCAGTACTTC. Protein sequence: CSAGRDRAETQYF.

The rearrangement links TRBV5-1 to TRBJ1-1; D ambiguous. CDR3 length: 14 amino acids. Trimming left V 5 bases short and J 0 bases short, with 11 bases between. Germline V gene lookup returns CDR1 SGHRS and CDR2 YFSETQ. CDR3 loop: CASSPALMNTEAFF. The CDR3 coding sequence is TGCGCCAGCAGTCCGGCACTAATGAACACTGAAGCTTTCTTT.

This chain joins TRBV5-1 and TRBJ1-1; the D is unclear. The CDR3 loop spans 14 amino acids. Trimming shortened V by 0 bases and J by 3 bases, and 9 bases separated the two germline ends. CDR1 and CDR2 from the germline V gene are SGHRS and YFSETQ. CDR3 nucleotides: TGCGCCAGCAGCTTGGGGTGGGAGCACACTGAAGCTTTCTTT. This encodes CASSLGWEHTEAFF.

This chain joins TRBV19 and TRBJ2-7; 9 bases are shared with TRBD2. After removal of 5 bases from V and 6 bases from J, the junction contained 5 bases not matched to a gene. Germline V gives CDR1 LNHDA, CDR2 SQIVND (reference sequence). The CDR3 loop spans 13 amino acids. The chain's CDR3 is CASSPGLAREQYF. The CDR3 bases are TGTGCCAGTAGTCCTGGACTAGCGCGCGAGCAGTACTTC.

V gene TRBV5-6 combines with J gene TRBJ1-1; D gene uncertain. The V end lost 4 bases, the J end lost 0 bases, and 16 bases lay between the germline ends. This CDR3 has 16 amino acids. Germline V gene data show CDR1 as SGHDT and CDR2 as YYEEEE. The CDR3 here is CASSPRETYMNTEAFF. CDR3 sequence (DNA): TGTGCCAGCAGCCCGCGGGAGACATACATGAACACTGAAGCTTTCTTT. Using reference TRBV5-6 and TRBJ1-1 for the parts outside the CDR3, the full variable domain is DAGVTQSPTHLIKTRGQQVTLRCSPKSGHDTVSWYQQALGQGPQFIFQYYEEEERQRGNFPDRFSGHQFPNYSSELNVNALLLGDSALYLCASSPRETYMNTEAFFGQGTRLTVV.

About this clone itself: At one boundary the junction diverges from the germline segment, which might be a read error. V and J are TRBV4-1 and TRBJ2-3; D remains unclear. The V gene's germline CDR1 is MGHRA and CDR2 YSYEKL. The CDR3 covers 12 residues. This chain's CDR3 is CASRGSTDTQYF. For the CDR3, the DNA is TGCGCCAGCAGGGGTAGCACTGATACGCAGTATTTT.